This passage covers 20 T cell receptor beta chains from one sample sequenced in a study of CD4+ T cells in melanoma. Assay used: immunoSEQ multiplex PCR; TCRdb lists only in-frame clones, some missing. The sample shows 50,000 to 60,000 clones, 55% to 75% of them seen only once. Sequences were obtained from tumor tissue. The source of these receptors is a human donor with melanoma.

V gene TRBV19 combines with J gene TRBJ2-5; 8 nucleotides line up with TRBD1. With 7 bases clipped from V and 5 bases from J, the junction kept 6 bases outside the gene matches. Looked up from germline, CDR1 is LNHDA and CDR2 is SQIVND (reference sequence). The CDR3 has 13 residues. The CDR3 DNA sequence: TGTGCCAGTACCGGACAGGGTTTGGAGACCCAGTACTTC. Protein: CASTGQGLETQYF.

The rearrangement joins TRBV7-6 to TRBJ2-3, with D hard to call. Germline values: CDR1 SGHVS, CDR2 FNYEAQ. V lost 1 base and J lost 2, with 7 bases in between. CDR3 size: 14 residues. CDR3 coding DNA: TGTGCCAGCAGCTTAGGCAGGAACACAGATACGCAGTATTTT. This gives the protein CASSLGRNTDTQYF.

The chain couples TRBV7-2 to TRBJ1-2, with TRBD1 matching over 9 bases. There are 17 residues in the CDR3. V gave up 4 bases and J gave up 3 bases; unmatched junction bases: 12. Germline assignment: CDR1 SGHTA and CDR2 FQGNSA. The CDR3 DNA reads TGTGCCAGCAGCTCCCCAGGGACAGGGCTATTTTACTATGGCTACACCTTC. Protein sequence: CASSSPGTGLFYYGYTF. Full variable domain (remainder filled in from reference TRBV7-2 and TRBJ1-2): GAGVSQSPSNKVTEKGKDVELRCDPISGHTALYWYRQSLGQGLEFLIYFQGNSAPDKSGLPSDRFSAERTGGSVSTLTIQRTQQEDSAVYLCASSSPGTGLFYYGYTFGSGTRLTVV.

The rearrangement joins TRBV7-3 to TRBJ2-2; 7 bases fit TRBD1. CDR1 is SGHTA and CDR2 is FQGTGA in the germline V gene. Trimming removed 6 bases from V and 7 bases from J; junction bases left unmatched: 8. CDR3 length: 14 amino acids. CDR3 sequence: CASSLDRADGELFF. The DNA for the CDR3 is TGTGCCAGCAGTCTAGACAGGGCGGACGGGGAGCTGTTTTTT.

The V gene is TRBV5-4, the J gene TRBJ2-5, with D tentatively TRBD2 (5 bases). The end of the DNA fits TRBJ2-7 better, so the J call may be wrong. The CDR3 extends over 10 amino acids. Germline V gene sequence: CDR1 SGHNT, CDR2 YYREEE (reference sequence). The CDR3 sequence is CAGDRGEQYF. CDR3 in DNA: TGTGCCGGGGATCGGGGCGAGCAGTACTTC.

V usage is TRBV6-1 and J usage is TRBJ1-5; D unresolved. This CDR3 is built from 14 residues. The V and J ends lost 3 bases and 2 bases respectively, with 8 bases between them. Germline loops: CDR1 MNHNS, CDR2 SASEGT. The CDR3 reads CASSDQAGNQPQHF. The CDR3 region has the DNA TGTGCCAGCAGTGATCAAGCGGGCAATCAGCCCCAGCATTTT.

This chain connects TRBV7-9 to TRBJ2-5, with TRBD1 identical over 7 bases. Germline loops: CDR1 SEHNR, CDR2 FQNEAQ (reference sequence). CDR3 size: 15 residues. V lost 5 bases to trimming and J lost 5 bases; unmatched junction nucleotides: 11. The CDR3 spells CASSPGQSLGETQYF. The CDR3 bases are TGTGCCAGCAGCCCGGGACAGAGCTTGGGGGAGACCCAGTACTTC.

Worth noting for this clone: A junction end diverges from the germline sequence, so it may reflect a read error. This chain links TRBV6-6 with TRBJ2-7; no clear D gene. The V gene's germline CDR1 is MNHNY and CDR2 SVGAGI (reference sequence). The CDR3 is made up of 14 amino acids. This CDR3 reads CANSYGRSSYEQYF. CDR3 nucleotides: TGTGCCAACAGTTACGGACGGAGCTCCTACGAGCAGTACTTC.

The chain carries TRBV4-2 and TRBJ2-1; 11 bases agree with TRBD2. The CDR3 consists of 15 residues. Germline V gives CDR1 LGHNA, CDR2 YNFKEQ. The V gene end was trimmed by 4 bases and the J gene end by 3 bases; junction bases not matched to a gene: 2. In nucleotides, the CDR3 is TGTGCCAGCAGCCCGACTAGCGGGGTCTACAATGAGCAGTTCTTC. Translated: CASSPTSGVYNEQFF.

The J gene is TRBJ2-3, the V gene TRBV30; D could derive from TRBD1 or TRBD2 (5 bases each). V lost 5 bases to trimming and J lost 6 bases, with 18 bases between them. Germline assignment: CDR1 GTSNPN and CDR2 SVGIG (reference sequence). The CDR3 has 14 amino acids. The CDR3 DNA is TGTGCCTGGCTCCGGGACCGCACCTTGGATACGCAGTATTTT. As protein: CAWLRDRTLDTQYF.

The J gene is TRBJ1-1, the V gene TRBV30; D gene ambiguous. V gave up 8 bases and J gave up 2 bases, with 9 bases separating them. This CDR3 has 11 amino acids. Germline CDR1 is GTSNPN and CDR2 is SVGIG (reference sequence). The CDR3 DNA reads TGTGCCCGCCTGGGAAACACTGAAGCTTTCTTT. This encodes CARLGNTEAFF.

The CDR3 DNA is TGTGCCAGCAGCTTATCAGGGGCAGGGGCCAACGTCCTGACTTTC. Encoded protein: CASSLSGAGANVLTF. This chain joins TRBV11-2 and TRBJ2-6; tentatively, D is TRBD1 (6 bases). CDR3 length: 15 residues. V lost 2 bases and J 4 bases, leaving 9 bases between the germline ends. The V gene's germline CDR1 is SGHAT and CDR2 FQNNGV.

This rearrangement joins TRBV5-1 to TRBJ2-4; D tentatively fits TRBD1 or TRBD2 (5 bases each). In germline, CDR1 is SGHRS, CDR2 YFSETQ. Between the trimmed V and J ends, which lost 6 bases and 3 bases, there was a span of 13 bases. The CDR3 extends over 14 amino acids. This CDR3 is CASTEGFGKNIQYF. CDR3 in DNA: TGCGCCAGCACCGAGGGGTTCGGCAAAAACATTCAGTACTTC.

As concerns this clone: Without the conserved terminal phenylalanine or tryptophan, this CDR3 likely stems from a read error. V and J are TRBV4-3 and TRBJ1-6; maybe TRBD1 (5 bases). V was clipped by 1 base and J by 4 bases, with 5 bases between them. CDR3 size: 14 residues. In germline, CDR1 is LGHNA, CDR2 YSLEER. The CDR3 region is CASSQGQYNSPLHL. In DNA, the CDR3 is TGCGCCAGCAGCCAAGGACAGTATAATTCACCCCTCCACCTT.

The chain combines TRBV10-3 with TRBJ1-1, with a possible D match to TRBD1 (5 bases). V was trimmed by 0 bases and J by 7 bases, leaving 12 bases between them. CDR1 and CDR2 (germline): ENHRY, SYGVKD. The CDR3 spans 14 residues. CDR3 amino acids: CAISESGGKDEAFF. The DNA of the CDR3 is TGTGCCATCAGTGAGTCGGGGGGGAAGGATGAAGCTTTCTTT.

This chain connects TRBV7-2 to TRBJ2-2; D call uncertain. V gave up 4 bases and J gave up 4 bases, with 10 bases separating them. Germline V lookup: CDR1 SGHTA, CDR2 FQGNSA. The CDR3 consists of 14 residues. The CDR3 DNA follows: TGTGCCAGCAGCTCCCTTCGAAGCACCGGGGAGCTGTTTTTT. It is translated as CASSSLRSTGELFF.

This clone was detected many times. V gene TRBV19 combines with J gene TRBJ2-3, with TRBD2 identical over 11 bases. The CDR3 totals 14 residues. After removal of 5 bases from V and 4 bases from J, the junction contained 2 bases not matched to a gene. Germline CDR1 is LNHDA and CDR2 is SQIVND (reference sequence). CDR3 in amino acids: CASSQTSGADTQYF. CDR3 nucleotide sequence: TGTGCCAGTAGTCAGACTAGCGGGGCAGATACGCAGTATTTT.

The chain couples TRBV11-2 to TRBJ1-5, with D possibly matching TRBD1 (6 bases). Trimming removed 2 bases at V and 1 base at J, with 6 bases between. The germline V gene has CDR1 SGHAT and CDR2 FQNNGV. CDR3 length: 14 residues. In nucleotides, the CDR3 is TGTGCCAGCAGCTTACAGGGGAGCAATCAGCCCCAGCATTTT. This gives the protein CASSLQGSNQPQHF.

The chain combines TRBV7-3 with TRBJ1-6; no definite D call. V lost 10 bases to trimming and J lost 14 bases, with 18 bases between them. There are 12 residues in the CDR3. From germline, CDR1 is SGHTA and CDR2 FQGTGA. DNA of the CDR3: TGTGCCACCAACGAACCATTCGAGGCCCTCCACTTT. It translates to CATNEPFEALHF.

This chain connects TRBV18 to TRBJ2-5; D call uncertain. This CDR3 spans 12 amino acids. Germline CDR1 reads KGHSH; CDR2 reads LQKENI. V gave up 3 bases and J gave up 5 bases, with 7 bases separating them. Written as DNA, the CDR3 is TGTGCCAGCTCACCTATCGGGGAGACCCAGTACTTC. Translation gives CASSPIGETQYF. The full variable domain, rest sourced from reference TRBV18 and TRBJ2-5, is NAGVMQNPRHLVRRRGQEARLRCSPMKGHSHVYWYRQLPEEGLKFMVYLQKENIIDESGMPKERFSAEFPKEGPSILRIQQVVRGDSAAYFCASSPIGETQYFGPGTRLLVL.